This record concerns one T cell receptor (beta chain) sequence. The authors' processing: Estimated nucleated cell counts came from reference gene primer amplification. Data came from immunoSEQ multiplex PCR; TCRdb stores just in-frame clones and leaves some out. V and J calls plus clone size are reproduced from that table; the DNA served to infer D and trimming. The table has 200,000 to 250,000 clones, about 90% seen once. V lost 3 bases to trimming and J lost 2 bases; unmatched junction nucleotides: 6. The germline V gene encodes CDR1 ENHRY and CDR2 SYGVKD. There are 15 residues in the CDR3. This specimen comes from a study of blood T cell repertoires in COVID-19.

The gene calls are TRBV10-3 and TRBJ2-5; TRBD1 matches 7 bases. The sequence derives from a woman younger than 30 who had recovered from COVID-19. The sample taken for sequencing was peripheral blood. The CDR3 region has the DNA TGTGCCATCAGTGATTCGGGGACAGCACAAGAGACCCAGTACTTC. This encodes CAISDSGTAQETQYF.